Listed below are T cell receptor beta chains from one sample, sequenced in a study of T and B cells in COVID-19 patients. TCRdb itself ran the multiplex PCR reads through MiXCR, one entry per CDR3 protein. The sample has more than 20,000 distinct CDR3 sequences, around a third seen once; the top ten hold around 1.6%. The sample taken for sequencing was blood. These receptors all stem from a human donor who had recovered from COVID-19. Both conserved end residues are part of each CDR3. The order of the fields is V gene, J gene, clone size, D gene, CDR3 DNA, CDR3 protein. A D gene is named only where the DNA matches it firmly. Clone size, where shown, is once, few, many, or a class for clones that have expanded.

>TRBV12-3/TRBV12-4|TRBJ1-4|few|TRBD1
TGTGCCAGCAGCCGGGACAGGGACGAAAAACTGTTTTTT
CASSRDRDEKLFF
>TRBV27|TRBJ1-4|-|-
TGTGCCAGCAGTTTAGGGAAAAACAGGGAATGGCCTGAAAAACTGTTTTTT
CASSLGKNREWPEKLFF
>TRBV5-6|TRBJ1-1|-|TRBD1
TGTGCCAGCAGCCAGGGGGCGAGGGACACTGAAGCTTTCTTT
CASSQGARDTEAFF
>TRBV5-4|TRBJ2-7|-|-
TGTGCCACCCGACCAATTACAGGGCGAACCTACGAGCAGTACTTC
CATRPITGRTYEQYF
>TRBV27|TRBJ2-7|-|-
TGTGCCAGCAGTTTGAGTCAGGGGCGCGGGGAGCAGTACTTC
CASSLSQGRGEQYF
>TRBV20-1|TRBJ2-3|-|TRBD2
TGCAGTGCTAGGTTTAGCGGGAGAGATACGCAGTATTTT
CSARFSGRDTQYF
>TRBV5-4|TRBJ2-7|-|TRBD1
TGTGCCAGCAGCTTGGAACAGGGGGCCTGGGAGCAGTACTTC
CASSLEQGAWEQYF
>TRBV5-6|TRBJ1-2|-|-
TGTGCCAGCAGCCCCCCGGGGCCCGAGGGAGGCTACACCTTC
CASSPPGPEGGYTF
>TRBV15|TRBJ2-5|medium-sized|-
TGTGCCACCAGCAGAGAAGAGACCCAGTACTTC
CATSREETQYF
>TRBV6-5|TRBJ2-2|many|-
TGTGCCAGCGGTCCGACCCGCGGGGAGCTGTTTTTT
CASGPTRGELFF
>TRBV18|TRBJ1-5|few|-
TGTGCCAGCTCACCAGCCCGGAGGCCACCCCAGCATTTT
CASSPARRPPQHF
>TRBV6-5|TRBJ2-6|many|-
TGTGCCAGCAGTCACCCATACGGACAGGACTATACGCCTACTTCTGGGGCCAACGTCCTGACTTTC
CASSHPYGQDYTPTSGANVLTF
>TRBV18|TRBJ2-7|-|TRBD1
TGTGCCAGCTCACCGAGCTGGGACAGATACGAGCAGTACTTC
CASSPSWDRYEQYF
>TRBV15|TRBJ1-2|few|-
TGTGCCACCAGCAGAGACAGGGTTAAGACAAACTATGGCTACACCTTC
CATSRDRVKTNYGYTF
>TRBV11-1|TRBJ2-3|-|-
TGTGCCAGCAGCCCGTGGGGGTCTACAGATACGCAGTATTTT
CASSPWGSTDTQYF
>TRBV12-3/TRBV12-4|TRBJ2-5|-|TRBD2
TGTGCCAGCAGCCTAGCGGGAGTCGGGGAGACCCAGTACTTC
CASSLAGVGETQYF
>TRBV12-3/TRBV12-4|TRBJ2-3|few|TRBD1
TGTGCCAGCAGTTTACGAACAGGGGTAGATACGCAGTATTTT
CASSLRTGVDTQYF
>TRBV27|TRBJ2-7|medium-sized|-
TGTGCCAGCAGTTCCGACTACGAGCAGTACTTC
CASSSDYEQYF
>TRBV7-2|TRBJ1-2|-|-
TGTGCCAGCAGCTTAGACAGGCTAGACGGCTACACCTTC
CASSLDRLDGYTF
>TRBV18|TRBJ2-7|many|TRBD1
TGTGCCAGCTCACAGAGGGACAGGGGGCAATCCTACGAGCAGTACTTC
CASSQRDRGQSYEQYF
>TRBV6-5|TRBJ2-4|-|-
TGTGCCAGCAGTAAAAGGGGGTCAGCCAAAAACATTCAGTACTTC
CASSKRGSAKNIQYF
>TRBV5-1|TRBJ2-3|-|TRBD2
TGCGCCAGCAGCATTACAGCGGGAGGGCCTTTAGATACGCAGTATTTT
CASSITAGGPLDTQYF
>TRBV12-3/TRBV12-4|TRBJ1-5|-|-
TGTGCCAGCAGTATACGACAGGTCAATCAGCCCCAGCATTTT
CASSIRQVNQPQHF
>TRBV5-6|TRBJ1-5|-|-
TGTGCCAGCAGCCTGGGTCAAACGAATCAGCCCCAGCATTTT
CASSLGQTNQPQHF
>TRBV28|TRBJ2-7|-|TRBD2
TGTGCCAGCAGTACGGCGGGGGGCCGCTACGAGCAGTACTTC
CASSTAGGRYEQYF
>TRBV6-1|TRBJ2-3|few|-
TGTGCCAGCAATTCCCCCAAGGGCTACACCACAGATACGCAGTATTTT
CASNSPKGYTTDTQYF
>TRBV7-2|TRBJ2-1|-|-
TGTGCCAGCAGCTTAGGGGGGCGGCAGGGGAGCTACAATGAGCAGTTCTTC
CASSLGGRQGSYNEQFF